The rows below give T cell receptor beta chains drawn from one sample of a study of blood T cell repertoires in COVID-19. Profiled with immunoSEQ multiplex PCR; TCRdb holds only in-frame clones, not every one. This sample yields 200,000 to 250,000 clones, of which approximately 86% are seen a single time; over 1.3% belongs to the top ten. The sample was peripheral blood. These receptors were taken from a man of 80 years or more with acute or convalescent COVID-19. Each CDR3 is given with its conserved first and last residue. Fields, in order: D gene, CDR3 length, J gene, V gene, clone size, CDR3 DNA, CDR3 protein. D genes are given only for firm matches. Clone sizes are given selectively: once, few, many, or a class where the clone is expanded.

TRBD1	16	TRBJ2-5	TRBV28	NA	TGTGCCAGCAGCCTCGACAGGGGCCGGGGACAAGAGACCCAGTACTTC	CASSLDRGRGQETQYF
NA	15	TRBJ1-1	TRBV9	NA	TGTGCCAGCAATGGGCAGGGGATAGGGAGCACTGAAGCTTTCTTT	CASNGQGIGSTEAFF
NA	14	TRBJ1-5	TRBV5-5	NA	TGTGCCAGCAGCTTGGACAGTTCAAGACAGCCCCAGCATTTT	CASSLDSSRQPQHF
NA	14	TRBJ1-5	TRBV19	NA	TGTGCCAGTAGTATAGGCCCTGGGAGTCAGCCCCAGCATTTT	CASSIGPGSQPQHF
NA	14	TRBJ1-3	TRBV6-2/TRBV6-3	NA	TGTGCCAGCAGCGAGGGCCTCTCTGGAAACACCATATATTTT	CASSEGLSGNTIYF
TRBD1	13	TRBJ2-7	TRBV5-6	NA	TGTGCCAGCAGTCGACAGGGGTCCAACGAGCAGTACTTC	CASSRQGSNEQYF
NA	17	TRBJ2-3	TRBV19	NA	TGTGCCAGTAGTATACGCCGAGGGGGGGGGAGCACAGATACGCAGTATTTT	CASSIRRGGGSTDTQYF
NA	11	TRBJ1-2	TRBV2	NA	TGTGCCAGCAGTTCAGGGTATGGCTACACCTTC	CASSSGYGYTF
NA	15	TRBJ1-3	TRBV7-2	NA	TGTGCCAGCAGCTTAGGGCGGGGCAGTGGTAACACCATATATTTT	CASSLGRGSGNTIYF
NA	15	TRBJ1-5	TRBV6-6	few	TGTGCCAGCGCGGCGGGTCCTCGTCGCAATCAGCCCCAGCATTTT	CASAAGPRRNQPQHF
NA	20	TRBJ1-5	TRBV19	NA	TGTGCCAGTAGTATCAGCACCCCCGGGGGAGGATCCTATAGCAATCAGCCCCAGCATTTT	CASSISTPGGGSYSNQPQHF
TRBD2	15	TRBJ2-3	TRBV28	NA	TGTGCCAGCAGTTCGGGGGGGGCTCGCACAGATACGCAGTATTTT	CASSSGGARTDTQYF
NA	15	TRBJ2-3	TRBV19	NA	TGTGCCAGTAGTCTTAAACCCGACGGACTAGATACGCAGTATTTT	CASSLKPDGLDTQYF
TRBD2	16	TRBJ2-5	TRBV5-1	NA	TGCGCCAGCAGCTTGAAGACTAGCGGCCCCCAAGAGACCCAGTACTTC	CASSLKTSGPQETQYF
TRBD1	16	TRBJ1-1	TRBV7-2	NA	TGTGCCAGCAGCCTAAGACAGGGGGCGGGTAGCACTGAAGCTTTCTTT	CASSLRQGAGSTEAFF
TRBD1	16	TRBJ1-5	TRBV12-5	NA	TGTGCTAGTGGTCCGCGGACAGGGATAGGTAATCAGCCCCAGCATTTT	CASGPRTGIGNQPQHF
TRBD1	12	TRBJ1-1	TRBV12-3/TRBV12-4	NA	TGTGCCAGCAGTAGGGGGACAGCTATTTCTTTCTTT	CASSRGTAISFF
NA	12	TRBJ2-1	TRBV6-4	NA	TGTGCCAGCGCAGATTCCTACAATGAGCAGTTCTTC	CASADSYNEQFF
TRBD2	17	TRBJ2-2	TRBV20-1	NA	TGCAGTGCTAGTCCAAAATTAGCGGGGGATATTGCCGGGGAGCTGTTTTTT	CSASPKLAGDIAGELFF
TRBD1	14	TRBJ2-7	TRBV7-9	NA	TGTGCCAGCAGCCCCAGGACAGGGGCGGGCGAGCAGTACTTC	CASSPRTGAGEQYF
TRBD1	13	TRBJ2-7	TRBV2	NA	TGTGCCAGCCTCTTGATCAGGGGGAACGAGCAGTACTTC	CASLLIRGNEQYF
TRBD2	16	TRBJ2-3	TRBV7-8	NA	TGTGCCAGCAGCTTAGTTAGCGGGGGCAGCACAGATACGCAGTATTTT	CASSLVSGGSTDTQYF
NA	13	TRBJ2-7	TRBV3-1/TRBV3-2	once	TGTGCCAGCGGAGGGGACAGCTCCTACGAGCAGTACTTC	CASGGDSSYEQYF
TRBD2	15	TRBJ2-1	TRBV4-3	few	TGCGCCAGCAGCCAAAGGCTAGCGGGCTACAATGAGCAGTTCTTC	CASSQRLAGYNEQFF
TRBD2	16	TRBJ2-5	TRBV27	NA	TGTGCCAGCAGTTTAAACTCAGGGTTGGGAGGGGAGACCCAGTACTTC	CASSLNSGLGGETQYF
TRBD1	14	TRBJ2-7	TRBV27	NA	TGTGCCAGCAGTTTAAGGGGGCAGGGGGACGAGCAGTACTTC	CASSLRGQGDEQYF